The 18 T cell receptor beta chains below come from one sample, sequenced in a study of pediatric ulcerative colitis (dated by TCRdb to between 2018 and 2021). During colonoscopy, one to two pinch biopsies were obtained from the rectum for research purposes. Library construction relied on the immunoSEQ multiplex PCR assay. Held by TCRdb, this immuneACCESS table contains in-frame sequences only and omits some clones. Under half of the omission traces to an unresolved V gene where checked; the cause of the rest is unknown. Across this sample there are over 45,000 clones, with about four fifths seen only once. The ten largest make up over 3% of the sample. Sequencing used gut tissue. The source is a girl aged 5-17 years with moderate ulcerative colitis.

The rearrangement uses TRBV5-1 and TRBJ2-7; possibly TRBD1 for D (6 bases). CDR3 length: 13 amino acids. Germline CDR1 reads SGHRS; CDR2 reads YFSETQ. Trimming stripped 8 bases from V and 0 bases from J, with 12 bases between. The CDR3 DNA sequence: TGCGCCAGTCGGGTAGGGGGCTCCTACGAGCAGTACTTC. Its translation is CASRVGGSYEQYF.

The V and J genes are TRBV5-1 and TRBJ2-3; no definite D call. The V end lost 0 bases, the J end lost 1 base, and 9 bases lay between the germline ends. CDR3 length equals 15 residues. Germline values: CDR1 SGHRS, CDR2 YFSETQ. CDR3 in amino acids: CASSLALAGTDTQYF. In nucleotides, the CDR3 is TGCGCCAGCAGCTTGGCCTTAGCAGGCACAGATACGCAGTATTTT.

The chain carries TRBV5-6 and TRBJ1-3; D uncertain. The CDR3 is 17 residues long. Trimming took 0 bases from V and 0 from J, leaving 13 bases between them. CDR1 SGHDT and CDR2 YYEEEE come from the germline V gene. The CDR3 DNA sequence: TGTGCCAGCAGCTTGGGAAGGGTTGGGTTCTCTGGAAACACCATATATTTT. Residues: CASSLGRVGFSGNTIYF.

In this sample, this clone turned up a few times. The rearrangement uses TRBV7-9 and TRBJ1-1, with D maybe TRBD1 (6 bases). Germline CDR1 SEHNR, CDR2 FQNEAQ (reference sequence). The V gene lost 0 bases and the J gene lost 8 bases, with 16 bases spanning the gap. The CDR3 loop spans 15 amino acids. This CDR3 reads CASSLASGAPWEAFF. CDR3 sequence (DNA): TGTGCCAGCAGCTTAGCGTCGGGGGCCCCATGGGAAGCTTTCTTT. Variable domain in full (rest from reference TRBV7-9 and TRBJ1-1): DTGVSQNPRHKITKRGQNVTFRCDPISEHNRLYWYRQTLGQGPEFLTYFQNEAQLEKSRLLSDRFSAERPKGSFSTLEIQRTEQGDSAMYLCASSLASGAPWEAFFGQGTRLTVV.

This chain joins TRBV6-1 and TRBJ2-7, with unresolved D. The V end was cut by 7 bases, the J end by 5 bases, with 15 bases between. Germline V gene sequence: CDR1 MNHNS, CDR2 SASEGT. The CDR3 has 13 amino acids. The CDR3 nucleotides are TGTGCCAGCACCCCCTTCGGGCGAAACGAGCAGTACTTC. Translation: CASTPFGRNEQYF.

This clone came up a few times. V gene TRBV28 combines with J gene TRBJ2-7; no clear D gene. Trimming removed 6 bases at V and 0 bases at J, with 3 bases between. The CDR3 covers 11 residues. In germline, CDR1 is MDHEN, CDR2 SYDVKM. The CDR3 coding sequence is TGTGCCAGCAGACACTCCTACGAGCAGTACTTC. Translated, it gives CASRHSYEQYF.

CDR3 DNA sequence: TGTGCCAGCAGTGAGGCCGTGGTGATACCGCCCCAGCATTTT. Its protein is CASSEAVVIPPQHF. The J gene is TRBJ1-5, the V gene TRBV6-1; D ambiguous. Trimming took off 3 bases at V and 9 bases at J, with 15 bases between the two ends. This CDR3 is 14 amino acids long. The germline gives CDR1 MNHNS, CDR2 SASEGT.

This sequence joins TRBV6-6 and TRBJ2-7; D is ambiguous. Germline lookup yields CDR1 MNHNY and CDR2 SVGAGI (reference sequence). The CDR3 spans 13 residues. V gave up 0 bases and J gave up 0 bases, with 3 bases separating them. The CDR3 DNA reads as TGTGCCAGCAGTTACTCGTCCTCCTACGAGCAGTACTTC. Translating gives CASSYSSSYEQYF.

The chain links TRBV6-1 to TRBJ1-1, with D maybe TRBD1 (5 bases). Trimming pared 5 bases from V and 1 base from J, leaving 5 bases between. Germline V gene lookup returns CDR1 MNHNS and CDR2 SASEGT. This CDR3 region has 12 residues. The CDR3 DNA sequence: TGTGCCAGCAGTACAGGGAACACTGAAGCTTTCTTT. The encoded protein is CASSTGNTEAFF.

The chain links TRBV30 to TRBJ1-4; 8 bases map to TRBD1. This CDR3 spans 12 amino acids. V lost 2 bases, J lost 11 bases, and 4 bases stayed unmatched. Germline loops: CDR1 GTSNPN, CDR2 SVGIG (reference sequence). In DNA form, the CDR3 reads TGTGCCTGGAGTAAAAACAGGGGGAAACTGTTTTTT. Protein: CAWSKNRGKLFF. The complete variable domain, with remaining parts taken from reference TRBV30 and TRBJ1-4, reads SQTIHQWPATLVQPVGSPLSLECTVEGTSNPNLYWYRQAAGRGLQLLFYSVGIGQISSEVPQNLSASRPQDRQFILSSKKLLLSDSGFYLCAWSKNRGKLFFGSGTQLSVL.

Only a few counts were recorded for this clone. The chain links TRBV18 to TRBJ1-1; 7 positions agree with TRBD1. The CDR3 has 16 residues. V shed 3 bases, J shed 2 bases, and the junction held 9 bases outside the gene matches. Germline V gene lookup returns CDR1 KGHSH and CDR2 LQKENI. CDR3 bases: TGTGCCAGCTCACCTAACTTTGACAGGGCCAACACTGAAGCTTTCTTT. As protein: CASSPNFDRANTEAFF.

This sequence joins TRBV28 and TRBJ2-1; 7 nucleotides align to TRBD1. The CDR3 sequence is 13 residues long. Germline CDR1 MDHEN, CDR2 SYDVKM. V was pared by 5 bases and J by 3 bases, with 1 base of the junction left unmatched. The CDR3 reads CASSRDSYNEQFF. The CDR3 region has the DNA TGTGCCAGCAGTCGGGACAGCTACAATGAGCAGTTCTTC.

CDR3 sequence: CASSSSRNTQYF. CDR3 nucleotide sequence: TGTGCCAGCAGCTCGTCTAGGAATACGCAGTATTTT. The chain employs TRBV7-9 and TRBJ2-3; D is unclear. V gave up 4 bases and J gave up 7 bases, with 9 bases separating them. Germline CDR1 and CDR2: SEHNR and FQNEAQ (reference sequence). This CDR3 has 12 amino acids.

The rearrangement uses TRBV13 and TRBJ2-1, with D uncertain. Trimming took off 3 bases at V and 7 bases at J, with 4 bases between the two ends. Germline-derived CDR1 and CDR2 are PRHDT and FYEKMQ (reference sequence). The CDR3 totals 11 residues. The CDR3 loop reads CASSLGNEQFF. The CDR3 nucleotides are TGTGCCAGCAGCTTGGGTAATGAGCAGTTCTTC.

This clone was detected only a few times. CDR3 DNA sequence: TGTGCCAGCAGTGTTGGCAACCTCTATAATTCACCCCTCCACTTT. Its translation: CASSVGNLYNSPLHF. The chain links TRBV2 to TRBJ1-6; D not resolved. V was shortened by 4 bases and J by 3 bases, with 10 bases between the two germline ends. The CDR3 totals 15 residues. Germline V gene sequence: CDR1 SNHLY, CDR2 FYNNEI.

The rearrangement uses TRBV4-1 and TRBJ1-1; 8 positions match TRBD1. CDR3 size: 18 residues. Germline CDR1 reads MGHRA; CDR2 reads YSYEKL. J gave up 4 bases and V 4 bases, and 17 bases lay outside the gene matches. CDR3 nucleotides: TGCGCCAGCAGCCGCGAAGGGACAGGCTATTATACGGTCACTGAAGCTTTCTTT. Encoded protein: CASSREGTGYYTVTEAFF.

The chain joins TRBV5-4 to TRBJ2-1; weak D call: TRBD1 (5 bases). Germline V CDR1 and CDR2: SGHNT, YYREEE (reference sequence). V was cut by 5 bases and J by 0 bases, with 12 bases left in between. The CDR3 sequence is 15 residues long. CDR3 amino acids: CASSRGASSYNEQFF. DNA of the CDR3: TGTGCCAGCAGTCGTGGGGCCAGCTCCTACAATGAGCAGTTCTTC.

The chain employs TRBV29-1 and TRBJ1-1; D possibly corresponds to TRBD1 (6 bases). V was clipped by 2 bases and J by 0 bases, with 10 bases between them. Germline assignment: CDR1 SQVTM and CDR2 ANQGSEA. The CDR3 length is 14 residues. CDR3 in amino acids: CSVERGGVNTEAFF. The CDR3 DNA reads TGCAGCGTTGAAAGGGGGGGAGTGAACACTGAAGCTTTCTTT. The whole variable domain, filled in from reference TRBV29-1 and TRBJ1-1, reads SAVISQKPSRDICQRGTSLTIQCQVDSQVTMMFWYRQQPGQSLTLIATANQGSEATYESGFVIDKFPISRPNLTFSTLTVSNMSPEDSSIYLCSVERGGVNTEAFFGQGTRLTVV.